One and the same sample provided the 26 T cell receptor beta chains below, sequenced in a study of blood T cell repertoires in COVID-19. Repertoires were generated with immunoSEQ multiplex PCR, while TCRdb's copy carries only in-frame clones and drops some. Of about 300,000 clones in the sample, 85% to 90% were seen once. Input material: PBMCs or T cells enriched from blood (not recorded which). The receptors shown here come from a man aged 25-45 years who had recovered from COVID-19.

The chain uses TRBV4-1 and TRBJ2-7; TRBD1 agrees at 10 bases. Germline V gene data show CDR1 as MGHRA and CDR2 as YSYEKL. This CDR3 spans 15 amino acids. V dropped 3 bases and J dropped 0; count of bases not matched to a gene: 2. The CDR3 DNA is TGCGCCAGCAGCCAGGACAGGGGGTTCTCCTACGAGCAGTACTTC. Protein sequence: CASSQDRGFSYEQYF.

The chain links TRBV4-1 to TRBJ1-3; 10 bases align to TRBD1. V was clipped by 4 bases and J by 4 bases; unmatched bases: 13. The CDR3 consists of 18 residues. Germline loops: CDR1 MGHRA, CDR2 YSYEKL. The CDR3 spells CASSRGPMGQGKGNTIYF. CDR3 in DNA: TGCGCCAGCAGCCGAGGACCTATGGGACAGGGGAAAGGAAACACCATATATTTT.

The chain is built from TRBV6-5 and TRBJ2-1, with 7 bases identical to TRBD2. The CDR3 contains 15 residues. The V gene end was trimmed by 6 bases and the J gene end by 1 base; junction bases not matched to a gene: 6. Per the germline V gene, CDR1 is MNHEY and CDR2 is SVGAGI. The CDR3 sequence: CASSPSGDSYNEQFF. The CDR3 DNA follows: TGTGCCAGCAGCCCAAGCGGGGATTCCTACAATGAGCAGTTCTTC.

V usage is TRBV7-9 and J usage is TRBJ1-2, with D maybe TRBD1 (5 bases). The V gene lost 0 bases and the J gene lost 0 bases, with 8 bases spanning the gap. The CDR3 extends over 15 amino acids. Looked up from germline, CDR1 is SEHNR and CDR2 is FQNEAQ (reference sequence). CDR3 in DNA: TGTGCCAGCAGCTTAGCCGACAGACCTAACTATGGCTACACCTTC. This encodes CASSLADRPNYGYTF.

This clone was recorded once. V gene TRBV19 combines with J gene TRBJ2-3; the match to TRBD2 covers 7 bases. The CDR3 is 14 amino acids. V lost 5 bases and J lost 4; bases outside the gene matches: 6. Germline V CDR1 and CDR2: LNHDA, SQIVND (reference sequence). This CDR3 is CASSPWGGADTQYF. CDR3 nucleotide sequence: TGTGCCAGTAGTCCCTGGGGGGGGGCAGATACGCAGTATTTT.

This clone has only a few counts. J is TRBJ2-7 and V is TRBV7-6; 10 bases align to TRBD1. Per the germline V gene, CDR1 is SGHVS and CDR2 is FNYEAQ. The CDR3 runs 15 residues. V shed 3 bases and J 7 bases; nucleotides not matched to a gene: 9. CDR3 sequence reads: CASSLVGQGVREQYF. CDR3 coding DNA: TGTGCCAGCAGCTTGGTAGGACAGGGGGTACGGGAGCAGTACTTC. Supplemented by reference TRBV7-6 and TRBJ2-7, the full variable domain reads GAGVSQSPRYKVTKRGQDVALRCDPISGHVSLYWYRQALGQGPEFLTYFNYEAQQDKSGLPNDRFSAERPEGSISTLTIQRTEQRDSAMYRCASSLVGQGVREQYFGPGTRLTVT.

V is TRBV3-1 (or the pseudogene TRBV3-2) and J is TRBJ1-2; D call uncertain. Trimming stripped 4 bases from V and 8 bases from J, with 14 bases between. Germline CDR1 reads LGHDT; CDR2 reads YNNKEL (reference sequence). CDR3 size: 13 residues. Written as DNA, the CDR3 is TGTGCCAGCAGCCCCCTTACTAGAGGGGGCTACACCTTC. It yields the protein CASSPLTRGGYTF.

The chain joins TRBV5-4 to TRBJ2-2, with D perhaps TRBD1 (6 bases). Germline CDR1 and CDR2: SGHNT and YYREEE (reference sequence). CDR3 length: 15 residues. Trimming stripped 4 bases from V and 0 bases from J, with 10 bases between. CDR3 in DNA: TGTGCCAGCAGCCCGGACAGAACGAACACCGGGGAGCTGTTTTTT. It yields the protein CASSPDRTNTGELFF.

The CDR3 DNA follows: TGCGCCAGCAGCCCTAGACAGGGGCAATACGAGCAGTACTTC. Protein sequence: CASSPRQGQYEQYF. The gene calls are TRBV4-1 and TRBJ2-7, with TRBD1 matching 8 bases. V lost 4 bases, J lost 4 bases, and 6 bases stayed unmatched. CDR1 and CDR2 (germline): MGHRA, YSYEKL. The CDR3 has 14 amino acids.

The chain carries TRBV2 and TRBJ2-1; 10 nucleotides line up with TRBD2. The V gene end was trimmed by 6 bases and the J gene end by 7 bases; junction bases not matched to a gene: 9. The CDR3 contains 15 residues. CDR1 is SNHLY, CDR2 FYNNEI, per germline. CDR3 sequence (DNA): TGTGCCAGCAGGGCTAGCGGGAGTCTAGGAAATGAGCAGTTCTTC. It specifies CASRASGSLGNEQFF.

This sequence joins TRBV2 and TRBJ2-3, with D possibly matching TRBD2 (6 bases). The germline CDR1 and CDR2 sequences are SNHLY and FYNNEI. The V end lost 3 bases, the J end lost 0 bases, and 16 bases lay between the germline ends. The CDR3 consists of 17 residues. CDR3 bases: TGTGCCAGCAGTGATGGAAAGGGAGGCTATAGCACAGATACGCAGTATTTT. It codes for CASSDGKGGYSTDTQYF. The full variable domain, its missing parts supplied by reference TRBV2 and TRBJ2-3, is EPEVTQTPSHQVTQMGQEVILRCVPISNHLYFYWYRQILGQKVEFLVSFYNNEISEKSEIFDDQFSVERPDGSNFTLKIRSTKLEDSAMYFCASSDGKGGYSTDTQYFGPGTRLTVL.

The chain carries TRBV14 and TRBJ2-5; 8 bases are a match to TRBD1. CDR1 is SGHDN, CDR2 FVKESK, per germline. The CDR3 is made up of 15 amino acids. Trimming at V came to 1 base and at J to 7 bases, leaving 8 bases not matched to a gene. CDR3 in amino acids: CASSQGGQGVRTQYF. The CDR3, as DNA: TGTGCCAGCAGCCAAGGTGGACAGGGTGTAAGGACCCAGTACTTC.

The J gene is TRBJ2-3, the V gene TRBV6-2 or TRBV6-3, with unresolved D. The CDR3 sequence is 14 residues long. Germline V gene lookup returns CDR1 MNHEY and CDR2 SVGEGT. Trimming removed 2 bases from V and 2 bases from J, with 8 bases in between. The CDR3: CASSYALITDTQYF. CDR3 DNA sequence: TGTGCCAGCAGTTACGCACTTATCACAGATACGCAGTATTTT.

This chain connects TRBV30 to TRBJ1-6; D unclear. V lost 1 base and J lost 4, with 5 bases in between. CDR1 GTSNPN and CDR2 SVGIG come from the germline V gene (reference sequence). The CDR3 consists of 13 residues. CDR3 amino acids: CAWSAQYNSPLHF. DNA of the CDR3: TGTGCCTGGAGTGCCCAGTATAATTCACCCCTCCACTTT.

The chain couples TRBV11-3 to TRBJ1-2; 9 bases align to TRBD1. CDR3 length: 14 amino acids. The V gene's germline CDR1 is SGHNT and CDR2 YENEEA. With V trimmed by 3 bases and J by 6 bases, 5 bases remained unmatched. DNA of the CDR3: TGTGCCAGCAGCTTGAGGACAGGGGTTGATGGCTACACCTTC. It yields the protein CASSLRTGVDGYTF.

The chain combines TRBV9 with TRBJ1-3; 7 positions match TRBD1. Germline V gene data show CDR1 as SGDLS and CDR2 as YYNGEE. This CDR3 has 13 residues. Losses at the gene ends were 7 bases for V and 4 bases for J; bases not matched to a gene: 5. The CDR3 is CASARDRGNTIYF. In DNA, the CDR3 is TGTGCCAGCGCCCGGGACAGAGGAAACACCATATATTTT.

The chain is built from TRBV24-1 and TRBJ1-2; D not certain. The CDR3 runs to 16 residues. Germline V gene sequence: CDR1 KGHDR, CDR2 SFDVKD. Between the trimmed V and J ends, which lost 4 bases and 4 bases, there was a span of 18 bases. The CDR3 here is CATSDHRTDTIYGYTF. The CDR3 DNA reads as TGTGCCACCAGTGACCATAGAACCGACACGATCTATGGCTACACCTTC.

The genes are TRBV11-3 and TRBJ2-1; 9 bases are shared with TRBD2. V lost 4 bases and J lost 0; bases outside the gene matches: 10. The CDR3 sequence is 18 residues long. Germline V gives CDR1 SGHNT, CDR2 YENEEA. CDR3 coding DNA: TGTGCCAGCAGCTCTTCAGCGGGGGGCTCCAGCTCCTACAATGAGCAGTTCTTC. It is translated as CASSSSAGGSSSYNEQFF.

J is TRBJ2-2 and V is TRBV18; the match to TRBD1 covers 7 bases. Germline CDR1 reads KGHSH; CDR2 reads LQKENI. This CDR3 is 14 amino acids long. The junction had 7 bases not matched to a gene; V was cut back by 3 bases and J by 9 bases. CDR3 sequence: CASSPGQDHRELFF. CDR3 coding DNA: TGTGCCAGCTCACCCGGACAGGACCACCGGGAGCTGTTTTTT.

The genes are TRBV29-1 and TRBJ2-7, with 10 nucleotides matching TRBD2. V gave up 6 bases and J gave up 4 bases; unmatched junction bases: 21. Germline V lookup: CDR1 SQVTM, CDR2 ANQGSEA. The CDR3 is 18 amino acids. The CDR3 nucleotides read TGCAGCGTGCTAAAGCTGCGGAGCGGGGGGGCTCCCAGGTACGAGCAGTACTTC. Its protein product is CSVLKLRSGGAPRYEQYF.

The chain has TRBV29-1 and TRBJ2-3, with 10 bases matching TRBD2. V dropped 6 bases and J dropped 5; count of bases not matched to a gene: 5. The CDR3 sequence is 13 residues long. Germline V CDR1 and CDR2: SQVTM, ANQGSEA. DNA for the CDR3: TGCAGCGTGGGTAGCGGGGGGAGAGATACGCAGTATTTT. The encoded protein is CSVGSGGRDTQYF.

The chain is built from TRBV24-1 and TRBJ1-4; 10 nucleotides match TRBD1. Germline V CDR1 and CDR2: KGHDR, SFDVKD. The CDR3 consists of 15 residues. With 4 bases clipped from V and 8 bases from J, the junction kept 6 bases outside the gene matches. CDR3: CATSDGGQGPEKLFF. In DNA form, the CDR3 reads TGTGCCACCAGTGACGGGGGACAGGGGCCCGAAAAACTGTTTTTT.

This chain links TRBV7-9 with TRBJ1-1, with 9 bases aligning to TRBD1. CDR1 is SEHNR, CDR2 FQNEAQ, per germline (reference sequence). V gave up 0 bases and J gave up 9 bases; unmatched junction bases: 8. This CDR3 comprises 15 residues. CDR3 region: CASSLAHGTGPKAFF. The CDR3 DNA follows: TGTGCCAGCAGCTTAGCGCATGGGACAGGGCCCAAAGCTTTCTTT.

V gene TRBV2 combines with J gene TRBJ1-1; the match to TRBD1 covers 9 bases. The germline V gene has CDR1 SNHLY and CDR2 FYNNEI. The trim removed 6 bases at V and 1 base at J, leaving 9 bases unmatched. This CDR3 has 16 amino acids. The CDR3 coding sequence is TGTGCCAGCAGCCAGGGACAGGGTAGGAGGAACACTGAAGCTTTCTTT. Encoded protein: CASSQGQGRRNTEAFF.

As concerns this clone: The sample contains more than one DNA sequence encoding this CDR3. The chain uses TRBV18 and TRBJ1-3; D may be TRBD1 (5 bases). Germline CDR1 reads KGHSH; CDR2 reads LQKENI. The CDR3 runs 15 residues. V was trimmed by 3 bases and J by 0 bases, leaving 9 bases between them. For the CDR3, the DNA is TGTGCCAGCTCACCCCTTGACAGCTCTGGAAACACCATATATTTT. This translates into CASSPLDSSGNTIYF.

This rearrangement joins TRBV11-2 to TRBJ2-7, with 8 bases that match TRBD1. This CDR3 is 14 amino acids long. V shed 3 bases, J shed 2 bases, and the junction held 3 bases outside the gene matches. The V gene's germline CDR1 is SGHAT and CDR2 FQNNGV. The CDR3: CASSFDRGTYEQYF. The CDR3 DNA reads as TGTGCCAGCAGCTTCGACAGGGGAACCTACGAGCAGTACTTC.